The TCR beta chain under discussion was sequenced for a study of blood T cell repertoires in COVID-19. Sequencing was performed with immunoSEQ multiplex PCR; in TCRdb, only in-frame clones are kept and a portion is missing. The table has under 200,000 clones, 86% seen once. V lost 4 bases and J lost 2; bases outside the gene matches: 4. The CDR3 is 15 amino acids. CDR1 and CDR2 (germline): MDHEN, SYDVKM. Sequences were obtained from peripheral blood. The TCR sequence derives from a man in his 70s with acute or convalescent COVID-19. The chain is built from TRBV28 and TRBJ2-2, with 7 bases aligning to TRBD1. CDR3 protein: CASSSRGFNTGELFF. CDR3 in DNA: TGTGCCAGCAGTTCCAGGGGGTTTAACACCGGGGAGCTGTTTTTT.